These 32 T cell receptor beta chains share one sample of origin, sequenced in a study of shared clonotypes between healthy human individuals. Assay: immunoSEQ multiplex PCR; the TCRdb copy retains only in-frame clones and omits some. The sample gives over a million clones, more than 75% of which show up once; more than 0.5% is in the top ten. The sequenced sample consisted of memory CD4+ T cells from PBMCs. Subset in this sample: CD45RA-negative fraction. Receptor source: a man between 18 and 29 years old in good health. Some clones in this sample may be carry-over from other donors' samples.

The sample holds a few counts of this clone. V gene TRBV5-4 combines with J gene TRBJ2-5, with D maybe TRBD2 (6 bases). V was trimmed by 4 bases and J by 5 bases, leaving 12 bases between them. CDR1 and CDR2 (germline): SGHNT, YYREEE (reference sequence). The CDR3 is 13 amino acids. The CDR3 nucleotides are TGTGCCAGCAGCCCGATCGCGGGGGAGACCCAGTACTTC. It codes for CASSPIAGETQYF. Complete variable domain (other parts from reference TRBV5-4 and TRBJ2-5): ETGVTQSPTHLIKTRGQQVTLRCSSQSGHNTVSWYQQALGQGPQFIFQYYREEENGRGNFPPRFSGLQFPNYSSELNVNALELDDSALYLCASSPIAGETQYFGPGTRLLVL.

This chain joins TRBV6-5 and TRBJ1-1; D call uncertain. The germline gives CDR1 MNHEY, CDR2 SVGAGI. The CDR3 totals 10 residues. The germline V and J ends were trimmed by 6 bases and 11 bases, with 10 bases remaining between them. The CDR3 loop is CASSANQAFF. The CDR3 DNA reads TGTGCCAGCAGCGCGAACCAGGCTTTCTTT.

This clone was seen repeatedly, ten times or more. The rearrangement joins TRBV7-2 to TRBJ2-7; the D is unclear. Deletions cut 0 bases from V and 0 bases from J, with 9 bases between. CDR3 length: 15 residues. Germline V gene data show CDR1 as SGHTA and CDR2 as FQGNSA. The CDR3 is CASSLAGFSSYEQYF. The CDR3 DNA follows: TGTGCCAGCAGCTTAGCAGGGTTTAGCTCCTACGAGCAGTACTTC.

CDR3 sequence (DNA): TGTGCCAGCAGCTTTCCTACTAGCGGGAGCACAGATACGCAGTATTTT. Translating it yields CASSFPTSGSTDTQYF. This sequence joins TRBV5-4 and TRBJ2-3; 9 bases are a match to TRBD2. The CDR3 sequence is 16 residues long. The trim removed 2 bases at V and 0 bases at J, leaving 4 bases unmatched. The germline V gene encodes CDR1 SGHNT and CDR2 YYREEE (reference sequence).

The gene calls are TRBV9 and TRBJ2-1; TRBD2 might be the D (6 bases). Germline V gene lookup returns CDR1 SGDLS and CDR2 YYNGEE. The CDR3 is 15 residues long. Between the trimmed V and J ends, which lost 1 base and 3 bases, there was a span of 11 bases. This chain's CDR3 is CASSVTGTGYNEQFF. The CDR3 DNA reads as TGTGCCAGCAGCGTAACCGGGACTGGCTACAATGAGCAGTTCTTC.

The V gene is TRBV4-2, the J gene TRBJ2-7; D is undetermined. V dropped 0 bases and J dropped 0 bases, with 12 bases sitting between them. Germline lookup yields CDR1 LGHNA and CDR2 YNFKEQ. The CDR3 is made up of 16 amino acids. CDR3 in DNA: TGTGCCAGCAGCCAAGATAAAGGCCGACACTCCTACGAGCAGTACTTC. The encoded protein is CASSQDKGRHSYEQYF.

The CDR3 DNA follows: TGTGCCATCCAAGGGAGGGCCGGGACAGGGAATGAAAAACTGTTTTTT. As protein: CAIQGRAGTGNEKLFF. The rearrangement uses TRBV28 and TRBJ1-4, with TRBD1 matching 9 bases. The ends lost 10 bases at V and 5 bases at J; junction bases unmatched: 14. Germline V lookup: CDR1 MDHEN, CDR2 SYDVKM. The CDR3 is 16 amino acids. The full variable domain, rest sourced from reference TRBV28 and TRBJ1-4, is DVKVTQSSRYLVKRTGEKVFLECVQDMDHENMFWYRQDPGLGLRLIYFSYDVKMKEKGDIPEGYSVSREKKERFSLILESASTNQTSMYLCAIQGRAGTGNEKLFFGSGTQLSVL.

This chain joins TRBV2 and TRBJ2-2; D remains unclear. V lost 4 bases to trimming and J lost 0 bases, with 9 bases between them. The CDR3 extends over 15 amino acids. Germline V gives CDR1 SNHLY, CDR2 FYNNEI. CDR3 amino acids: CASSGAEPNTGELFF. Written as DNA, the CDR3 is TGTGCCAGCAGTGGGGCGGAACCGAACACCGGGGAGCTGTTTTTT.

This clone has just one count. In DNA, the CDR3 is TGTGCCAGCAGCGCCCAGGGCCCCTACAATGAGCAGTTCTTC. Protein product: CASSAQGPYNEQFF. The rearrangement links TRBV7-7 to TRBJ2-1; D is possibly TRBD1 (5 bases). The CDR3 has 14 amino acids. The germline V gene has CDR1 SSHAT and CDR2 FNYEAQ (reference sequence). The V end was cut by 5 bases, the J end by 2 bases, with 10 bases between. Full variable domain (rest looked up from reference TRBV7-7 and TRBJ2-1): GAGVSQSPRYKVTKRGQDVTLRCDPISSHATLYWYQQALGQGPEFLTYFNYEAQPDKSGLPSDRFSAERPEGSISTLTIQRTEQRDSAMYRCASSAQGPYNEQFFGPGTRLTVL.

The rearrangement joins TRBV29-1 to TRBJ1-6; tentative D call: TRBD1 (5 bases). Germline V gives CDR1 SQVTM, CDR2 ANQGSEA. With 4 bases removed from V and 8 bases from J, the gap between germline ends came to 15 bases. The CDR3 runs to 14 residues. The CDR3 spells CSVVRAERYSPLHF. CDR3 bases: TGCAGCGTTGTCAGGGCCGAGCGTTATTCACCCCTCCACTTT.

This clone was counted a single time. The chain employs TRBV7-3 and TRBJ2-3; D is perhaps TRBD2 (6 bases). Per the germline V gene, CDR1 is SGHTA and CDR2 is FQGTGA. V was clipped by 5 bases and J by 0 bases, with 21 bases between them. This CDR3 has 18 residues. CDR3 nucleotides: TGTGCCAGCAGCATTCTCCCCGGGACTCAAGATAGCACAGATACGCAGTATTTT. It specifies CASSILPGTQDSTDTQYF.

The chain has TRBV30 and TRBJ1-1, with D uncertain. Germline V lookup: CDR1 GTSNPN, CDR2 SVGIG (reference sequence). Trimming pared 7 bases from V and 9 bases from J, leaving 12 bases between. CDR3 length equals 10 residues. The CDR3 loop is CASFRVQAFF. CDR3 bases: TGTGCCTCTTTTAGGGTGCAAGCTTTCTTT.

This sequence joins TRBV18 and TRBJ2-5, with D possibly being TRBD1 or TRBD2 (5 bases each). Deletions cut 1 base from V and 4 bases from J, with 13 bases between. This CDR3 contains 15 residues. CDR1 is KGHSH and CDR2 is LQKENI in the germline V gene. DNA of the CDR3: TGTGCCAGCTCACCACGAGGGGCAGGAACAGAGACCCAGTACTTC. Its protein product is CASSPRGAGTETQYF.

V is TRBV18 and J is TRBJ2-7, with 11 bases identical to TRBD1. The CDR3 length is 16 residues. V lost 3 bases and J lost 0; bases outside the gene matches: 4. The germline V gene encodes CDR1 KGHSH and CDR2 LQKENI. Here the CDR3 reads CASSPLGQGASYEQYF. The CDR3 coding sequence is TGTGCCAGCTCACCCCTTGGACAGGGGGCCTCCTACGAGCAGTACTTC.

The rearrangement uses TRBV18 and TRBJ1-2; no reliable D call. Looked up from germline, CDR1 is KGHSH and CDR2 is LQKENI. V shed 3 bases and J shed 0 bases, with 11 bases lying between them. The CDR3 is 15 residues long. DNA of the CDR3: TGTGCCAGCTCACCCCCCGGGAGGTCTAACTATGGCTACACCTTC. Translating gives CASSPPGRSNYGYTF. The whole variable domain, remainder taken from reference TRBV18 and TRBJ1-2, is NAGVMQNPRHLVRRRGQEARLRCSPMKGHSHVYWYRQLPEEGLKFMVYLQKENIIDESGMPKERFSAEFPKEGPSILRIQQVVRGDSAAYFCASSPPGRSNYGYTFGSGTRLTVV.

CDR3 amino acids: CASSSLSNQETQYF. As DNA, the CDR3 is TGTGCCAGCAGTTCGCTGTCGAACCAAGAGACCCAGTACTTC. J is TRBJ2-5 and V is TRBV27; D remains unclear. The V end was cut by 4 bases, the J end by 0 bases, with 9 bases between. This CDR3 is built from 14 residues. Germline V gene lookup returns CDR1 MNHEY and CDR2 SMNVEV (reference sequence).

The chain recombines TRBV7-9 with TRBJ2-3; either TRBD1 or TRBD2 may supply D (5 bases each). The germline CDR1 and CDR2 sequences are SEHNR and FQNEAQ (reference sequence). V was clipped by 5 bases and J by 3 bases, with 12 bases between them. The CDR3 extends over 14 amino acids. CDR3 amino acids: CASSPGTRTDTQYF. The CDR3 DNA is TGTGCCAGCAGCCCAGGGACGAGGACAGATACGCAGTATTTT.

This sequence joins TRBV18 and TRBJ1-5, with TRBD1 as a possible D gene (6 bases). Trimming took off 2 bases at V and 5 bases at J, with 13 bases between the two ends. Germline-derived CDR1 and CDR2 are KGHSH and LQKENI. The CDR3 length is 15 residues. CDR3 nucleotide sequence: TGTGCCAGCTCACCAATCGGGGGCGTCGATCAGCCCCAGCATTTT. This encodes CASSPIGGVDQPQHF.

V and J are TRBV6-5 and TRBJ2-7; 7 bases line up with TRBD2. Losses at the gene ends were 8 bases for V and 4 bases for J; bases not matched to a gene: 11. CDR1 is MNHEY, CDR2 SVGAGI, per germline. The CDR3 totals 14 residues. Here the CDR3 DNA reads TGTGCCAGCCAAAAGGCCCGGGGAGGGTACGAGCAGTACTTC. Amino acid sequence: CASQKARGGYEQYF.

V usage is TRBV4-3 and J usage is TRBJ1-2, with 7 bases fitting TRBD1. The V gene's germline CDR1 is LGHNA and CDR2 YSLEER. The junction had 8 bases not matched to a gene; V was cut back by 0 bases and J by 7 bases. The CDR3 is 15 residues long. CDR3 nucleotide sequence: TGCGCCAGCAGCCAAGATAGACAGGGTTTGGGTGGCTACACCTTC. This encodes CASSQDRQGLGGYTF.

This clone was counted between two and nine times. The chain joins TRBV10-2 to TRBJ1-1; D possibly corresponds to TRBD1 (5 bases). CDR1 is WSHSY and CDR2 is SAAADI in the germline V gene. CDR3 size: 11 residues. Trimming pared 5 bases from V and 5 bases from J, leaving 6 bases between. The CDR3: CASSWGTEAFF. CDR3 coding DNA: TGCGCCAGCAGTTGGGGGACTGAAGCTTTCTTT.

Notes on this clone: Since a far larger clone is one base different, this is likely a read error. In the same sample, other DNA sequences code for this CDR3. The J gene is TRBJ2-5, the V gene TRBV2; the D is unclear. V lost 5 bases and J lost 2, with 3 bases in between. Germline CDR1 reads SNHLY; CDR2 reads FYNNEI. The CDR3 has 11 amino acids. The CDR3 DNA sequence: TGTGCCAGCAGTCCTCAAGAGACCCAGTACTTC. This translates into CASSPQETQYF. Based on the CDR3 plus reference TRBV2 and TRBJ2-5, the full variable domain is EPEVTQTPSHQVTQMGQEVILRCVPISNHLYFYWYRQILGQKVEFLVSFYNNEISEKSEIFDDQFSVERPDGSNFTLKIRSTKLEDSAMYFCASSPQETQYFGPGTRLLVL.

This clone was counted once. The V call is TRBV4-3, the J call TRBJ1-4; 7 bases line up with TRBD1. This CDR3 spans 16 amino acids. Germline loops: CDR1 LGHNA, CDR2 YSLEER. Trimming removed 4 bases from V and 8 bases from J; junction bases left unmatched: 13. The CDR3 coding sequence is TGCGCCAGCAGCCTCCAGAACAGGGGAGGCAGCGAAAAACTGTTTTTT. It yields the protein CASSLQNRGGSEKLFF.

The DNA of the CDR3 is TGTGCCTGGAGTAAAGGAGGGGATCAGCCCCAGCATTTT. Its protein is CAWSKGGDQPQHF. This rearrangement joins TRBV30 to TRBJ1-5; D is possibly TRBD1 (5 bases). The CDR3 is made up of 13 amino acids. The germline V gene encodes CDR1 GTSNPN and CDR2 SVGIG (reference sequence). Trimming pared 2 bases from V and 5 bases from J, leaving 10 bases between.

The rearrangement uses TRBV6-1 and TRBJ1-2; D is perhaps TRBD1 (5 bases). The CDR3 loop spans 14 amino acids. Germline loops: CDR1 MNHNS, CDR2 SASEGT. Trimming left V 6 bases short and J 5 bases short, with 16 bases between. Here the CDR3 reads CASSPGRQEYGYTF. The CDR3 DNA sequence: TGTGCCAGCAGCCCGGGGCGCCAGGAGTATGGCTACACCTTC.

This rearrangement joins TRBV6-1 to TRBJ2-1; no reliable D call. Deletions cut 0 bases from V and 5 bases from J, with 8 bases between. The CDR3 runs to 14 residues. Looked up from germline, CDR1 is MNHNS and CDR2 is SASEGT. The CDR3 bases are TGTGCCAGCAGTGAAGCCGACTTGCACAATGAGCAGTTCTTC. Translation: CASSEADLHNEQFF.

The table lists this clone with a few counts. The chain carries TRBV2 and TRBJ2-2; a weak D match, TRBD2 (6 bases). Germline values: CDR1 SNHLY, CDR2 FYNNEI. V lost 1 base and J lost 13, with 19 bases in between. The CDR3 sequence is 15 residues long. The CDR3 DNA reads TGTGCCAGCAGTGAAGGGCAGGGACTTCCCATTGGGCTGTTTTTT. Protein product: CASSEGQGLPIGLFF.

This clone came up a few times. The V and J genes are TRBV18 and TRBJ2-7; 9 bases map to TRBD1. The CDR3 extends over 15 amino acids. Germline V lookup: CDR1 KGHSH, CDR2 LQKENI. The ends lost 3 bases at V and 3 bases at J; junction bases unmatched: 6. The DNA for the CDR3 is TGTGCCAGCTCACCTTCGGGACAGGGTTTCTACGAGCAGTACTTC. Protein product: CASSPSGQGFYEQYF.

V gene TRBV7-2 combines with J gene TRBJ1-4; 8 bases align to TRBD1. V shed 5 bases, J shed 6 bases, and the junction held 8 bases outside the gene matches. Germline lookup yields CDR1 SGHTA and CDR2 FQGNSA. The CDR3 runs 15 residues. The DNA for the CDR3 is TGTGCCAGCAGCCACGGACAGGGTGGTTATGAAAAACTGTTTTTT. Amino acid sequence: CASSHGQGGYEKLFF.

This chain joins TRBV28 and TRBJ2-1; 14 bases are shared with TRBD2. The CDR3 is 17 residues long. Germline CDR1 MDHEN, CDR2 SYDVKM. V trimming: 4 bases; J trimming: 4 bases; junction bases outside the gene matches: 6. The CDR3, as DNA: TGTGCCAGCAGTTCCACGACTAGCGGGAGGGCTTACAATGAGCAGTTCTTC. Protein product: CASSSTTSGRAYNEQFF.

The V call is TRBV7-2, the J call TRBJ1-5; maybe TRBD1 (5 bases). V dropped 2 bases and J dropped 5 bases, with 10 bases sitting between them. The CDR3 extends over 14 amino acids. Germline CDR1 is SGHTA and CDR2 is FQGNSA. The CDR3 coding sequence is TGTGCCAGCAGCTTAAATTCGGGGGATCAGCCCCAGCATTTT. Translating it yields CASSLNSGDQPQHF.

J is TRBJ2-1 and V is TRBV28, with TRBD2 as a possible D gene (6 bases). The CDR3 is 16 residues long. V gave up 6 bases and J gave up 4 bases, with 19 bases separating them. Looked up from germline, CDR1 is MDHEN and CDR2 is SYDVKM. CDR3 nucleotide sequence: TGTGCCAGCAGCGAACTCGGGACTCCAAGTTACAATGAGCAGTTCTTC. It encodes CASSELGTPSYNEQFF. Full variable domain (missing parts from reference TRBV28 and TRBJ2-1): DVKVTQSSRYLVKRTGEKVFLECVQDMDHENMFWYRQDPGLGLRLIYFSYDVKMKEKGDIPEGYSVSREKKERFSLILESASTNQTSMYLCASSELGTPSYNEQFFGPGTRLTVL.